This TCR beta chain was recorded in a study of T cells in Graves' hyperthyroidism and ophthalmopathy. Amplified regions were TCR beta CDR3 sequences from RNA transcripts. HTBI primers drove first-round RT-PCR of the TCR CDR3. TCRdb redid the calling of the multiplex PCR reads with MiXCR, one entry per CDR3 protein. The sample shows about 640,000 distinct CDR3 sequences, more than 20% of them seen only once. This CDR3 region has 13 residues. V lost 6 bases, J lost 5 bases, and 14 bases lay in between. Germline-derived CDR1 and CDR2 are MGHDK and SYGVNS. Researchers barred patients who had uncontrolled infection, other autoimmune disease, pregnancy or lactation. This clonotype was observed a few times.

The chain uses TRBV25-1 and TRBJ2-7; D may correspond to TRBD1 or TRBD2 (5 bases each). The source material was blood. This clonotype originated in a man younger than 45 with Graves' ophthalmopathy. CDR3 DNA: TGTGCCAGCAGCAAGGCAGGGACCCACGAGCAGTACTTC. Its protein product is CASSKAGTHEQYF.